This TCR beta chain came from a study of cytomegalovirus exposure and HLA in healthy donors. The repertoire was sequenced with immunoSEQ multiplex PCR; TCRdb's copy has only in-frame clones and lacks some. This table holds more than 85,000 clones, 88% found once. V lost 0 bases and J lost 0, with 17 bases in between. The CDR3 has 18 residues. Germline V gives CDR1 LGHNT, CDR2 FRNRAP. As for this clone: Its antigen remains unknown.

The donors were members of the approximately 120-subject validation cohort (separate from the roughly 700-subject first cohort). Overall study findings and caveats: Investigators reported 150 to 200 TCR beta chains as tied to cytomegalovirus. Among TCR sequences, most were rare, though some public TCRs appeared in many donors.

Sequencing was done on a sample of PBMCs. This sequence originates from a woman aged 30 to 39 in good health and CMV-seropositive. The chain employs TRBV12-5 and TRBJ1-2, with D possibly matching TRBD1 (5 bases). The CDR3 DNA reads TGTGCTAGTGGTTTGGTAACTAAGGACGTAGGGGCTAACTATGGCTACACCTTC. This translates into CASGLVTKDVGANYGYTF.